The 21 T cell receptor beta chains listed next were all sequenced from one sample in a study of regulatory T cells in long-lasting Graves disease. Time point indicated: newly diagnosed GD, antithyroid drugs for less than 3 months. PBMC RNA served as the TCR library source. With iRepertoire HTBI primers and Arm-PCR of CDR3 regions, TCR beta libraries were built. TCRdb re-called the multiplex PCR reads with MiXCR, one entry per CDR3 protein. The table shows 350,000 to 450,000 distinct CDR3 sequences, with about 10% occurring only once. This sample was also put to use in a study of T cells in Graves' hyperthyroidism and ophthalmopathy.

The material was peripheral blood mononuclear cells (PBMCs), obtained at new diagnosis, from a patient treated with antithyroid drugs. These receptors were collected from a woman between 18 and 29 years old with Graves disease.

This clonotype has at least ten counts. The V and J genes are TRBV11-3 and TRBJ1-1, with D uncertain. The V end was cut by 4 bases, the J end by 5 bases, with 17 bases between. This CDR3 is built from 15 residues. Per the germline V gene, CDR1 is SGHNT and CDR2 is YENEEA. CDR3 region: CASSSGGNRGTEAFF. DNA of the CDR3: TGTGCCAGCAGCTCTGGAGGGAACAGAGGAACTGAAGCTTTCTTT.

This clonotype was seen at least ten times. The chain couples TRBV27 to TRBJ2-4, with TRBD2 matching over 8 bases. The germline gives CDR1 MNHEY, CDR2 SMNVEV (reference sequence). This CDR3 has 15 amino acids. V gave up 5 bases and J gave up 4 bases; unmatched junction bases: 7. The DNA of the CDR3 is TGTGCCAGCAGTCCCGAGCGGGAGTTTAAAAACATTCAGTACTTC. As protein: CASSPEREFKNIQYF.

A few counts support this clonotype. A much larger clone differs by one base, so this may be a read error. V usage is TRBV5-1 and J usage is TRBJ1-1; D may be TRBD1 (5 bases). Per the germline V gene, CDR1 is SGHRS and CDR2 is YFSETQ. This CDR3 has 17 amino acids. In DNA form, the CDR3 reads TGCGCCAGCAGCTACGCCTTCGGAGGGGCAGGAGGGCGGGAAGCTTCCTTT. This codes for CASSYAFGGAGGREASF.

In the case of this clonotype: At one of its ends the junction is not consistent with the germline gene, which may arise from a read error. The V gene is TRBV6-1, the J gene TRBJ1-1; D call uncertain. The CDR3 extends over 12 amino acids. CDR1 and CDR2 (germline): MNHNS, SASEGT. The CDR3, as DNA: TGTGCCAGCGGTGACCCTGGCACTGAAGCTTTCTTT. Translating it yields CASGDPGTEAFF.

This clonotype was counted at least ten times. The rearrangement links TRBV11-3 to TRBJ2-3, with TRBD1 as a possible D gene (6 bases). The germline V gene has CDR1 SGHNT and CDR2 YENEEA. Trimming pared 5 bases from V and 6 bases from J, leaving 12 bases between. The CDR3 spans 13 residues. The CDR3 bases are TGTGCCAGCAGCAAATTTAGGGGGGATACGCAGTATTTT. This sequence encodes CASSKFRGDTQYF.

Remarks on this clonotype: A much larger clone differs by one base, so this may be a read error. The rearrangement uses TRBV7-2 and TRBJ1-6; unclear D gene. The CDR3 extends over 14 amino acids. CDR1 is SGHTA and CDR2 is FQGNSA in the germline V gene. The ends were cut back, 1 base at V and 8 bases at J, with 9 bases in the middle. The CDR3: CASSLGGAHSPLHF. In DNA form, the CDR3 reads TGTGCCAGCAGCTTAGGAGGAGCTCATTCACCCCTCCACTTT.

DNA for the CDR3: TGTGCCAGCAGCCAAGGTCAAGGACGGGAAGCTTTCTTT. Amino acids: CASSQGQGREAFF. V and J are TRBV3-1 and TRBJ1-1; D unresolved. Trimming left V 1 base short and J 8 bases short, with 11 bases between. The CDR3 loop spans 13 amino acids. Germline lookup yields CDR1 LGHDT and CDR2 YNNKEL (reference sequence).

This clonotype has ten or more counts. The gene calls are TRBV7-9 and TRBJ1-4, with D uncertain. V lost 4 bases and J lost 7, with 16 bases in between. Germline-derived CDR1 and CDR2 are SEHNR and FQNEAQ (reference sequence). This CDR3 contains 15 residues. The CDR3 DNA reads TGTGCCAGCAGCTCAGACTGGGAGACGGCTGAAAAACTGTTTTTT. Its protein is CASSSDWETAEKLFF.

The chain employs TRBV7-9 and TRBJ1-4; weak D call: TRBD1 (5 bases). V shed 3 bases and J shed 4 bases, with 15 bases lying between them. CDR3 size: 16 residues. The germline V gene encodes CDR1 SEHNR and CDR2 FQNEAQ (reference sequence). The CDR3 here is CASSFGTQGFNEKLFF. CDR3 in DNA: TGTGCCAGCAGCTTCGGGACGCAGGGATTTAATGAAAAACTGTTTTTT. Full variable domain (remainder filled in from reference TRBV7-9 and TRBJ1-4): DTGVSQNPRHKITKRGQNVTFRCDPISEHNRLYWYRQTLGQGPEFLTYFQNEAQLEKSRLLSDRFSAERPKGSFSTLEIQRTEQGDSAMYLCASSFGTQGFNEKLFFGSGTQLSVL.

This clonotype was picked up many times. V and J are TRBV3-1 and TRBJ1-2; D ambiguous. Germline loops: CDR1 LGHDT, CDR2 YNNKEL (reference sequence). The V end lost 1 base, the J end lost 3 bases, and 18 bases lay between the germline ends. CDR3 length: 17 amino acids. CDR3 sequence reads: CASSQGLAEGAHYGYTF. For the CDR3, the DNA is TGTGCCAGCAGCCAAGGGCTCGCTGAGGGAGCCCACTATGGCTACACCTTC.

Many counts were recorded for this clonotype. V is TRBV11-3 and J is TRBJ2-5, with D possibly being TRBD1 or TRBD2 (6 bases each). This CDR3 region has 14 residues. V lost 1 base and J 5 bases, leaving 11 bases between the germline ends. Germline V gene lookup returns CDR1 SGHNT and CDR2 YENEEA. The DNA for the CDR3 is TGTGCCAGCAGCTTAGGGGGGGCTATGGAGACCCAGTACTTC. Residues: CASSLGGAMETQYF.

A few counts support this clonotype. The chain recombines TRBV4-1 with TRBJ1-6; 11 bases are a match to TRBD1. Germline CDR1 MGHRA, CDR2 YSYEKL. The CDR3 spans 15 residues. V shed 4 bases and J 9 bases; nucleotides not matched to a gene: 5. DNA for the CDR3: TGCGCCAGCAGCCTTGGGACAGGGGGGAGTTCACCCCTCCACTTT. It specifies CASSLGTGGSSPLHF.

This clonotype showed up many times. The chain links TRBV6-1 to TRBJ1-6; D call uncertain. The length of the CDR3 is 12 residues. Germline V gene lookup returns CDR1 MNHNS and CDR2 SASEGT. V shed 8 bases and J shed 12 bases, with 14 bases lying between them. The CDR3 DNA is TGTGCCAGCGCCCCCAGCCGGGGACCCCTCCACTTT. This codes for CASAPSRGPLHF.

This clonotype was observed many times. The J gene is TRBJ2-7, the V gene TRBV27, with unresolved D. The germline CDR1 and CDR2 sequences are MNHEY and SMNVEV (reference sequence). Trimming shortened V by 3 bases and J by 0 bases, and 9 bases separated the two germline ends. The CDR3 runs to 14 residues. The CDR3 is CASSFNGPSYEQYF. CDR3 DNA: TGTGCCAGCAGTTTTAATGGGCCCTCCTACGAGCAGTACTTC.

The V gene is TRBV20-1, the J gene TRBJ2-7, with TRBD1 matching over 11 bases. This CDR3 comprises 14 residues. The germline gives CDR1 DFQATT, CDR2 SNEGSKA (reference sequence). The junction had 5 bases not matched to a gene; V was cut back by 4 bases and J by 3 bases. CDR3 in amino acids: CSAKTGQGGYEQYF. CDR3 in DNA: TGCAGTGCTAAGACGGGACAGGGGGGCTACGAGCAGTACTTC.

This chain uses TRBV18 with TRBJ2-1, with 7 positions matching TRBD1. The CDR3 consists of 16 residues. Losses at the gene ends were 6 bases for V and 5 bases for J; bases not matched to a gene: 13. Looked up from germline, CDR1 is KGHSH and CDR2 is LQKENI. This CDR3 is CASSLRQGGLHNEQFF. CDR3 nucleotide sequence: TGTGCCAGCTCGCTTAGACAGGGTGGTCTTCACAATGAGCAGTTCTTC.

This clonotype has at least ten counts. The chain recombines TRBV7-2 with TRBJ2-5; 8 nucleotides agree with TRBD2. The CDR3 extends over 14 amino acids. CDR1 is SGHTA, CDR2 FQGNSA, per germline. V shed 0 bases and J 7 bases; nucleotides not matched to a gene: 4. The CDR3 loop is CASSLAAGERTQYF. For the CDR3, the DNA is TGTGCCAGCAGCTTAGCAGCGGGAGAACGGACCCAGTACTTC.

This clonotype was recorded many times. This chain uses TRBV6-1 with TRBJ2-7, with 8 bases matching TRBD2. The CDR3 spans 15 residues. CDR1 is MNHNS, CDR2 SASEGT, per germline. J gave up 2 bases and V 6 bases, and 9 bases lay outside the gene matches. The CDR3 sequence is CASRPSGSYTYEQYF. The CDR3 DNA is TGTGCCAGCAGGCCTAGCGGGTCATACACCTACGAGCAGTACTTC.

The sample holds many counts of this clonotype. The chain employs TRBV6-5 and TRBJ2-1; D is unclear. There are 13 residues in the CDR3. The V end was cut by 2 bases, the J end by 8 bases, with 10 bases between. The germline gives CDR1 MNHEY, CDR2 SVGAGI. The CDR3 DNA follows: TGTGCCAGCAGTTACGCTTTAAGAGATGAGCAGTTCTTC. Its translation is CASSYALRDEQFF.

This clonotype occurred a few times. V is TRBV19 and J is TRBJ2-1, with D unresolved. The V and J ends lost 0 bases and 7 bases respectively, with 13 bases between them. CDR3 size: 15 residues. CDR1 and CDR2 from the germline V gene are LNHDA and SQIVND (reference sequence). CDR3 nucleotides: TGTGCCAGTAGTATAGATCTTACCGGGTTGAATGAGCAGTTCTTC. Translated: CASSIDLTGLNEQFF.

This clonotype was seen at least ten times. The genes are TRBV20-1 and TRBJ1-2; the D gene is possibly TRBD1 (5 bases). V lost 1 base and J 6 bases, leaving 9 bases between the germline ends. This CDR3 spans 12 amino acids. Germline V gene lookup returns CDR1 DFQATT and CDR2 SNEGSKA (reference sequence). The DNA of the CDR3 is TGCAGTGCTAGAGTCGGGGGGAATGGCTACACCTTC. Translated: CSARVGGNGYTF.